This is a list of T cell receptor beta chains from one sample in a study of OX40 agonist ivuxolimab in advanced cancers. Profiling relied on immunoSEQ multiplex PCR, and the TCRdb table lists in-frame clones only, not all of them. The table shows roughly 48,000 clones, with 84% occurring only once. Sequencing used CD4+ or CD8+ T cells sorted from blood, obtained in a trial of the OX40 agonist ivuxolimab. These TCRs come from an adult with an advanced solid tumor such as melanoma, head and neck, liver or kidney cancer. Both conserved end residues are part of each CDR3. D genes are given only for firm matches.

d_gene: NA; v_gene: TRBV28; len: 15; j_gene: TRBJ2-1; CDR3aa: CASSLSTPHGNEQFF; CDR3nt: TGTGCCAGCAGTTTATCGACCCCCCACGGAAATGAGCAGTTCTTC
d_gene: TRBD1; v_gene: TRBV7-9; len: 19; j_gene: TRBJ2-7; CDR3aa: CASSMPDRGQGSGVYEQYF; CDR3nt: TGTGCCAGCAGCATGCCGGACAGGGGGCAGGGTAGCGGGGTCTACGAGCAGTACTTC
d_gene: TRBD2; v_gene: TRBV29-1; len: 13; j_gene: TRBJ2-1; CDR3aa: CSVEQREGGEQFF; CDR3nt: TGCAGCGTTGAGCAGCGGGAGGGAGGTGAGCAGTTCTTC
d_gene: TRBD1; v_gene: TRBV4-1; len: 17; j_gene: TRBJ2-7; CDR3aa: CASSQDSLGDRVYEQYF; CDR3nt: TGCGCCAGCAGCCAAGATTCACTCGGGGACAGGGTTTACGAGCAGTACTTC
d_gene: NA; v_gene: TRBV2; len: 14; j_gene: TRBJ1-1; CDR3aa: CASSVWGLNTEAFF; CDR3nt: TGTGCCAGCAGTGTTTGGGGGTTGAACACTGAAGCTTTCTTT
d_gene: NA; v_gene: TRBV7-5; len: 15; j_gene: TRBJ2-7; CDR3aa: CARSSQGYKAYEQYF; CDR3nt: TGTGCCAGAAGCTCTCAGGGCTACAAGGCCTACGAGCAGTACTTC
d_gene: TRBD2; v_gene: TRBV2; len: 15; j_gene: TRBJ2-5; CDR3aa: CASRAVAGGQETQYF; CDR3nt: TGTGCCAGCAGGGCCGTAGCGGGGGGCCAAGAGACCCAGTACTTC
d_gene: TRBD2; v_gene: TRBV7-6; len: 19; j_gene: TRBJ2-1; CDR3aa: CASSLRGLAGSMLGNEQFF; CDR3nt: TGTGCCAGCAGCTTAAGGGGACTAGCGGGAAGCATGTTGGGCAATGAGCAGTTCTTC
d_gene: TRBD1; v_gene: TRBV6-1; len: 15; j_gene: TRBJ1-1; CDR3aa: CASAASTQGDTEAFF; CDR3nt: TGTGCCAGCGCCGCGTCTACCCAGGGGGACACTGAAGCTTTCTTT
d_gene: NA; v_gene: TRBV9; len: 15; j_gene: TRBJ2-1; CDR3aa: CASSVGGNSYNEQFF; CDR3nt: TGTGCCAGCAGCGTAGGGGGAAACTCCTACAATGAGCAGTTCTTC
d_gene: NA; v_gene: TRBV2; len: 13; j_gene: TRBJ2-3; CDR3aa: CASSPTGSDTQYF; CDR3nt: TGTGCCAGCAGTCCAACAGGGTCCGATACGCAGTATTTT
d_gene: NA; v_gene: TRBV7-7; len: 14; j_gene: TRBJ2-7; CDR3aa: CASSPFGGPYEQYF; CDR3nt: TGTGCTAGCAGCCCCTTTGGGGGGCCCTACGAGCAGTACTTC
d_gene: NA; v_gene: TRBV19; len: 15; j_gene: TRBJ1-5; CDR3aa: CATTDQGIGGQPQHF; CDR3nt: TGTGCCACCACCGACCAGGGGATCGGTGGTCAGCCCCAGCATTTT
d_gene: TRBD1; v_gene: TRBV6-5; len: 13; j_gene: TRBJ2-7; CDR3aa: CASSQDRDYEQYF; CDR3nt: TGTGCCAGCAGTCAGGACAGGGATTACGAGCAGTACTTC
d_gene: TRBD2; v_gene: TRBV13; len: 15; j_gene: TRBJ2-2; CDR3aa: CASSLLAGGPGELFF; CDR3nt: TGTGCCAGCAGCTTACTGGCGGGGGGCCCCGGGGAGCTGTTTTTT
d_gene: TRBD1; v_gene: TRBV10-3; len: 15; j_gene: TRBJ1-5; CDR3aa: CAISDPTGVDQPQHF; CDR3nt: TGTGCCATCAGTGACCCGACAGGGGTAGACCAGCCCCAGCATTTT
d_gene: TRBD1; v_gene: TRBV19; len: 14; j_gene: TRBJ2-5; CDR3aa: CASNTGGSQETQYF; CDR3nt: TGTGCCAGTAATACAGGGGGTTCCCAAGAGACCCAGTACTTC
d_gene: TRBD1; v_gene: TRBV18; len: 15; j_gene: TRBJ1-3; CDR3aa: CASSSQGDSGNTIYF; CDR3nt: TGTGCCAGCTCATCCCAGGGGGACTCTGGAAACACCATATATTTT
d_gene: NA; v_gene: TRBV15; len: 14; j_gene: TRBJ2-2; CDR3aa: CATRLRGGTGELFF; CDR3nt: TGTGCCACCAGACTCAGGGGGGGCACCGGGGAGCTGTTTTTT
d_gene: NA; v_gene: TRBV5-1; len: 15; j_gene: TRBJ2-2; CDR3aa: CASSVSVIITGELFF; CDR3nt: TGCGCCAGCAGCGTGTCGGTTATTATTACCGGGGAGCTGTTTTTT
d_gene: TRBD2; v_gene: TRBV5-5; len: 18; j_gene: TRBJ2-5; CDR3aa: CASSLLWPSLAVQETQYF; CDR3nt: TGTGCCAGCAGCCTCCTGTGGCCCTCACTAGCGGTGCAAGAGACCCAGTACTTC
d_gene: NA; v_gene: TRBV19; len: 15; j_gene: TRBJ1-4; CDR3aa: CASSLNGGSNEKLFF; CDR3nt: TGTGCCAGTAGTCTGAATGGGGGGTCTAATGAAAAACTGTTTTTT